The clone carrying this TCR beta chain was observed a handful of times. Its antigen remains unknown. The library labeled individual cDNA molecules by adding unique molecular identifiers to them. TCRdb fed the RACE reads into MiXCR, producing one record per CDR3 protein. The table includes approximately 100,000 distinct CDR3 sequences, approximately 10% detected once. The CDR3 loop spans 13 amino acids. Germline V lookup: CDR1 DFQATT, CDR2 SNEGSKA (reference sequence). With 5 bases clipped from V and 0 bases from J, the junction kept 2 bases outside the gene matches. The sample is drawn from a study of human T cells and chemical hapten exposure. Study-wide background: The study sensitized with 2% DPC on a 2 cm by 2 cm patch of upper inner arm skin. Study-level points and caveats: Among expanded TCRs, significantly more large CDR3 similarity clusters formed than among controls.

The time point denotes: patch test 1, 2 weeks after DPC sensitization. Treatment meaning: therapeutic diphenylcyclopropenone sensitization with weekly scalp DPC. The material sequenced was whole blood, taken in connection with sensitization to the hapten diphenylcyclopropenone (DPC). This clonotype was sampled from a woman aged 40 to 49 with alopecia areata. Some clones in this sample may be carry-over from other donors' samples. The chain employs TRBV20-1 and TRBJ2-7; 9 nucleotides align to TRBD2. CDR3 nucleotides: TGCAGTGCTGTACTAGCGGGCTCCTACGAGCAGTACTTC. Amino acids: CSAVLAGSYEQYF.